This T cell receptor (beta chain) appears in the sequencing data of a study of shared T cell receptors in the human thymus (dated by TCRdb to the early 2020s). General notes on the study: The study examined how the human thymus generates shared, self-reactive T-cell receptor alpha chains.

In the germline V gene, CDR1 corresponds to LGHNA and CDR2 to YSLEER. Cut back by 1 base and 7 bases, the V and J ends lie 11 bases apart. The CDR3 starts with the cysteine, ends with the phenylalanine, and has 13 residues. Solely the CDR3 DNA is kept, with 39 bases framed from the first base. Preparation of the library involved the immunoSEQ multiplex PCR assay. The table was pulled from immuneACCESS by TCRdb, which kept in-frame rearrangements only. Such tables lose some clones; where checked, under half of the loss comes from unresolved V genes, and the rest has no known cause. In all, the sample holds under 850,000 clones, and 85% to 90% of those were seen once. 0.0095% to 0.013% of the sample is held by the ten biggest clonotypes. To note about this clone: Its binding antigen is unknown. No qualities accompany the bases; no much larger clone lies one base away.

The sample also formed part of further work on human thymus T cells. As that second paper reports: Donors were immunologically healthy infants undergoing open corrective cardiac surgery for congenital heart defects in Finland. The thymus tissue came from surgical resects taken out during corrective cardiac surgery. V and J gene segment usage appeared biased in both thymic and peripheral blood repertoires. The related research reported highly overlapping thymic TCR repertoires among unrelated individuals. The study described the TCR alpha and beta repertoires in fewer than 10 infant thymus samples and a few matching peripheral blood samples. Donor ages ranging from roughly 6 to 244 days were recorded, and several male and a couple of female infants were included in the cohort. Thymocytes were freed from the tissue by mechanical means and kept at -70 degrees C as pellets of about 9-33 million cells. Genomic DNA was extracted from frozen cell pellets with a QIAsymphony instrument. TCRB and TCRAD loci were amplified from a standardized quantity of quality-controlled genomic DNA using the immunoSEQ multiplex PCR assay. The V(D)J region was spanned by amplicons of a length sufficient to cover the CDR3 and to identify V and J genes. The amplicons were sequenced on an Illumina platform via the commercial immunoSEQ service. Corrections for primer bias and sequencing errors followed previously described methods, while TCRAD and TCRB definitions were based on the IMGT database. immunoSEQ Analyzer 3.0 and VDJTools were used for repertoire analysis, which covered basic statistics, V/J segment usage, diversity estimates, rarefaction and pairwise overlap. Chao1, ChaoE, Efron-Thisted, Shannon and inverse Simpson indices were used to estimate diversity, which was also estimated on datasets down-sampled to the smallest sample. Repertoire overlap was assessed by strict matching of CDR3 nucleotide sequence, V gene and J gene, and clustering was done by Jaccard-based multidimensional scaling. Thymus samples yielded on average about 810,000 unique TCRB clonotypes, compared with some 89,000 from blood samples.

The chain is assembled from TRBV4-3 and TRBJ2-7, and TRBD1 may be the D gene, going by 6 matching bases. The receptor's source is a boy in the first two years of life with a congenital heart defect. Donor details come from another sample of the same person, matched by shared clones. Specimen: thymocytes. The CDR3 corresponds to CASSQVQGKEQYF. In nucleotide form, the sequence is TGCGCCAGCAGCCAAGTTCAGGGGAAGGAGCAGTACTTC.